The present T cell receptor beta chain was sequenced within a study of cytomegalovirus exposure and HLA in healthy donors. Germline loops: CDR1 SGHRS, CDR2 YFSETQ. The trim removed 4 bases at V and 1 base at J, leaving 5 bases unmatched. CDR3 size: 16 residues. The study ran its PCR with 60 Vbeta and 13 Jbeta primers. TCRdb's copy holds only in-frame clones and misses some; the assay was immunoSEQ multiplex PCR. Of about 130,000 clones detected, 76% appear once; the ten largest clones hold 3.1%. The receptor was derived from a man aged 35 to 55 in good health and CMV-seronegative. Sequencing was performed on PBMCs. This sequence joins TRBV5-1 and TRBJ2-1; 10 nucleotides agree with TRBD2. The CDR3 DNA follows: TGCGCCAGCAGCGTGGGACTAGCGAATTCCTACAATGAGCAGTTCTTC. It translates to CASSVGLANSYNEQFF.